The next 18 T cell receptor beta chains were all read from a single sample in a study of identical twins. TCRdb recomputed calls from the 5' RACE reads with MiXCR, one row per CDR3 protein. The sample consists of hundreds of thousands of distinct CDR3 sequences, roughly 7.2% of them appearing once. This sample also appeared in a second study, on yellow fever vaccine responses in identical twins.

Specimen: PBMCs. These TCRs come from a woman younger than 35 in good health.

This clonotype appeared a few times. CDR3 DNA: TGTGCCAGTAGTACGACTACTACAGATACGCAGTATTTT. This codes for CASSTTTTDTQYF. The V call is TRBV19, the J call TRBJ2-3; perhaps TRBD2 as D (5 bases). CDR1 LNHDA and CDR2 SQIVND come from the germline V gene (reference sequence). With 4 bases removed from V and 3 bases from J, the gap between germline ends came to 8 bases. The CDR3 runs to 13 residues.

Ten or more counts support this clonotype. The V gene is TRBV20-1, the J gene TRBJ2-4, with D perhaps matching TRBD1 (6 bases). Between the trimmed V and J ends, which lost 0 bases and 9 bases, there was a span of 15 bases. Germline V CDR1 and CDR2: DFQATT, SNEGSKA (reference sequence). The length of the CDR3 is 14 residues. This CDR3 is CSAREPTGYAIQYF. In DNA, the CDR3 is TGCAGTGCTAGAGAGCCAACAGGGTATGCCATTCAGTACTTC.

The chain couples TRBV7-2 to TRBJ2-2; perhaps TRBD2 as D (7 bases). The germline V and J ends were trimmed by 7 bases and 5 bases, with 11 bases remaining between them. In germline, CDR1 is SGHTA, CDR2 FQGNSA. The CDR3 extends over 13 amino acids. CDR3 region: CASKGGGTGELFF. As DNA, the CDR3 is TGTGCCAGCAAGGGGGGAGGGACCGGGGAGCTGTTTTTT.

The chain joins TRBV20-1 to TRBJ2-3, with 11 bases that match TRBD2. Germline-derived CDR1 and CDR2 are DFQATT and SNEGSKA (reference sequence). The V and J ends lost 0 bases and 2 bases, in that order; junction bases with no gene match: 1. This CDR3 has 15 amino acids. The CDR3 region is CSARDSGGATDTQYF. The CDR3 nucleotides read TGCAGTGCTAGAGATAGCGGGGGGGCCACAGATACGCAGTATTTT.

The J gene is TRBJ1-4, the V gene TRBV5-5; D unresolved. The ends were cut back, 2 bases at V and 8 bases at J, with 13 bases in the middle. Germline V CDR1 and CDR2: SGHKS, YYEKEE (reference sequence). The CDR3 contains 14 residues. The CDR3 coding sequence is TGTGCCAGCAGCTTCCGGTCCTTGGGGGAAAAACTGTTTTTT. Its translation is CASSFRSLGEKLFF.

CDR3 in amino acids: CASSFRLAGDSGETQYF. CDR3 DNA sequence: TGTGCCAGTAGTTTCCGACTAGCGGGAGATTCGGGGGAGACCCAGTACTTC. The chain has TRBV19 and TRBJ2-5; 12 bases map to TRBD2. Germline lookup yields CDR1 LNHDA and CDR2 SQIVND (reference sequence). The V segment lost 5 bases and the J segment 5 bases; nucleotides outside the gene matches: 12. There are 17 residues in the CDR3.

The V and J genes are TRBV28 and TRBJ2-3, with D perhaps matching TRBD2 (5 bases). Germline V gene lookup returns CDR1 MDHEN and CDR2 SYDVKM. The germline V and J ends were trimmed by 2 bases and 5 bases, with 11 bases remaining between them. This CDR3 is 14 amino acids long. CDR3 DNA sequence: TGTGCCAGCAGTTTAGATTCCGGGGTAGATACGCAGTATTTT. It translates to CASSLDSGVDTQYF.

The chain uses TRBV19 and TRBJ1-1; D is unclear. The CDR3 consists of 18 residues. V was trimmed by 9 bases and J by 0 bases, leaving 26 bases between them. The germline V gene encodes CDR1 LNHDA and CDR2 SQIVND (reference sequence). The CDR3 coding sequence is TGTGCCAGCCACCCCCGTGGCAGTCCCGGTGGGGTGAACACTGAAGCTTTCTTT. Its protein is CASHPRGSPGGVNTEAFF.

The table lists this clonotype with many counts. V usage is TRBV7-2 and J usage is TRBJ2-1; unclear D gene. Trimming took 1 base from V and 0 from J, leaving 7 bases between them. CDR3 length equals 15 residues. The germline V gene has CDR1 SGHTA and CDR2 FQGNSA. CDR3 nucleotides: TGTGCCAGCAGCTTAGGGGTGAGCTCCTACAATGAGCAGTTCTTC. It yields the protein CASSLGVSSYNEQFF.

The chain employs TRBV6-2 or TRBV6-3 and TRBJ1-3, with D tentatively TRBD1 (5 bases). The germline V and J ends were trimmed by 0 bases and 0 bases, with 9 bases remaining between them. CDR3 length: 16 residues. Germline V lookup: CDR1 MNHEY, CDR2 SVGEGT. CDR3 region: CASSYSPDSSGNTIYF. CDR3 nucleotide sequence: TGTGCCAGCAGTTACTCTCCCGACAGCTCTGGAAACACCATATATTTT.

In its sample, this clonotype was seen a few times. The chain couples TRBV6-1 to TRBJ1-2, with 12 bases fitting TRBD1. V trimming: 4 bases; J trimming: 7 bases; junction bases outside the gene matches: 7. Germline V CDR1 and CDR2: MNHNS, SASEGT. The CDR3 is 15 amino acids. The CDR3 region has the DNA TGTGCCAGCAGTGCAGAGGGACAGGGGGCGAGTGGCTACACCTTC. Translation gives CASSAEGQGASGYTF.

This clonotype was observed many times. The chain combines TRBV7-6 with TRBJ2-5; D remains ambiguous. Trimming removed 0 bases from V and 0 bases from J, with 5 bases in between. Germline loops: CDR1 SGHVS, CDR2 FNYEAQ. The CDR3 is 14 amino acids. CDR3 sequence reads: CASSLAIDQETQYF. As DNA, the CDR3 is TGTGCCAGCAGCTTAGCGATCGACCAAGAGACCCAGTACTTC.

The table lists this clonotype with many counts. The chain has TRBV24-1 and TRBJ2-2, with TRBD1 as a possible D gene (5 bases). V was shortened by 7 bases and J by 3 bases, with 11 bases between the two germline ends. CDR1 and CDR2 from the germline V gene are KGHDR and SFDVKD. This CDR3 contains 14 residues. This CDR3 reads CATRGPLDTGELFF. For the CDR3, the DNA is TGTGCCACCAGGGGGCCTCTCGACACCGGGGAGCTGTTTTTT.

This clonotype was counted only a few times. The rearrangement links TRBV10-1 to TRBJ2-5, with a tentative D call TRBD1 (5 bases). Germline V gives CDR1 WNHNN, CDR2 SYGVQD (reference sequence). The CDR3 totals 14 residues. Trimming shortened V by 6 bases and J by 3 bases, and 14 bases separated the two germline ends. The CDR3 reads CASRPPRQKETQYF. CDR3 DNA sequence: TGCGCCAGCAGACCCCCCAGACAGAAAGAGACCCAGTACTTC.

The chain's CDR3 is CASSYSRTPYNEQFF. The CDR3 DNA follows: TGTGCCAGCAGTTACTCGAGAACCCCCTACAATGAGCAGTTCTTC. This sequence joins TRBV6-5 and TRBJ2-1; D remains ambiguous. The germline V and J ends were trimmed by 0 bases and 2 bases, with 8 bases remaining between them. This CDR3 comprises 15 residues. Per the germline V gene, CDR1 is MNHEY and CDR2 is SVGAGI.

The J gene is TRBJ1-5, the V gene TRBV29-1, with D perhaps matching TRBD1 (5 bases). Germline lookup yields CDR1 SQVTM and CDR2 ANQGSEA. V lost 4 bases and J lost 1, with 14 bases in between. The CDR3 runs 15 residues. Here the CDR3 reads CSVALTQGSNQPQHF. In DNA, the CDR3 is TGCAGCGTTGCATTAACCCAGGGAAGCAATCAGCCCCAGCATTTT.

The chain joins TRBV29-1 to TRBJ1-1; D remains ambiguous. V lost 3 bases and J lost 5, with 7 bases in between. There are 11 residues in the CDR3. The germline V gene has CDR1 SQVTM and CDR2 ANQGSEA. CDR3 protein: CSVEAGTEAFF. The CDR3 DNA is TGCAGCGTTGAGGCGGGAACTGAAGCTTTCTTT.

This chain joins TRBV12-3 or TRBV12-4 and TRBJ2-2, with D perhaps given as TRBD1 or TRBD2 (5 bases each). V was cut by 6 bases and J by 6 bases, with 17 bases left in between. The CDR3 length is 15 residues. The CDR3 coding sequence is TGTGCCAGCAGCCCCCCTCCGGGACGGCCCGGGGAGCTGTTTTTT. This encodes CASSPPPGRPGELFF.